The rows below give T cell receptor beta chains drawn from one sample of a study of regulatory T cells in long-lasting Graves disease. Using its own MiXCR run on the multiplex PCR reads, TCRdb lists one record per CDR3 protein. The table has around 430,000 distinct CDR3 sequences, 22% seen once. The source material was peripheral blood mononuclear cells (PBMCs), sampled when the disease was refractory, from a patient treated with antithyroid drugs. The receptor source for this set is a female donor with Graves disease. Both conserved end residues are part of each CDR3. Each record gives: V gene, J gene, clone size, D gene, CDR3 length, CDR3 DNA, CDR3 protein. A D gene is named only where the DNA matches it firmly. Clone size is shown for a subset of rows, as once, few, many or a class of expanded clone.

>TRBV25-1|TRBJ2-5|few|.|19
TGTGCCAGCAGTGAATATAGGGCAGGGCTAACTTCGCTCCAAGAGACCCAGTACTTC
CASSEYRAGLTSLQETQYF
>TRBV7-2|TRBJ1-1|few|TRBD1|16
TGTGCCAGCAGCTTAGGATCAGGGGGCCCGGGTGGTGAAGCTTTCTTT
CASSLGSGGPGGEAFF
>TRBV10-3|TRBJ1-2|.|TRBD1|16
TGTGCCATCAGTGAGTCGACAGGGGGCAGCGGCTATGGCTACACCTTC
CAISESTGGSGYGYTF
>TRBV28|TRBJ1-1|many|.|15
TGTGCCAGCAGCCGATCGGGGGGGGGGATCGCTGAAGCTTTCTTT
CASSRSGGGIAEAFF
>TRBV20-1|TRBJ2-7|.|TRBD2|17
TGCAGTGCTAGACCCCTGGATAGGGCGGGGGGCGTCTACGAGCAGTACTTC
CSARPLDRAGGVYEQYF
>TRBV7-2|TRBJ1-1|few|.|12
TGTGCCAGCAGCTCACAGACAGTAGAAGCTTTCTTT
CASSSQTVEAFF
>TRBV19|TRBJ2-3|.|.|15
TGTGCCAGCACCAAAAGGGGGGGTAGCACAGATACGCAGTATTTT
CASTKRGGSTDTQYF
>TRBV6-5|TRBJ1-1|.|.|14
TGTGCCAGCAGTTACGGGAGAGGCAACACTGAAGCTTTCTTT
CASSYGRGNTEAFF
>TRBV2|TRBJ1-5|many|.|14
TGTGCCAGCACCGGAGTAGTGAGCAATCAGCCCCAGCATTTT
CASTGVVSNQPQHF
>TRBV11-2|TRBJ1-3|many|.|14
TGTGCCAGCAGAGGACTTAGCTCTGGAAACACCATATATTTT
CASRGLSSGNTIYF
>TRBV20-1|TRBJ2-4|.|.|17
TGCAGTGCTAGAGATCCCCTAGCCCGCCCGGCCAAAAACATTCAGTACTTC
CSARDPLARPAKNIQYF
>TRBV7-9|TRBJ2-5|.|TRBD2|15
TGTGCCAGCAGCTCCCGCGGGACTACCCAAGAGATCCAGTACTTC
CASSSRGTTQEIQYF
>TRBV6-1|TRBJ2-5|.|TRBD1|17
TGTGCCAGCAGCCCCACTCCGGGACAGGGGGCATGGGAGACCCAGTACTTC
CASSPTPGQGAWETQYF
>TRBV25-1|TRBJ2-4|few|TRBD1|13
TGTGCCAGCACCCGAGGGGGCGTCGACATTCAGTACTTC
CASTRGGVDIQYF
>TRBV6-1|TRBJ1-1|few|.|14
TGTGCCAGCAGTACCCCCTCGGGGGGCGCTGAAGCTTTCTTT
CASSTPSGGAEAFF
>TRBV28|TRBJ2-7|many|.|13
TGTGCCAGCAGTTTGGAAGTAGACTACGAGCAGTACTTC
CASSLEVDYEQYF
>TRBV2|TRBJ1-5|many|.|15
TGTGCCAGCAGTGTGGCGGGGCAGGGAAGCCAGCCCCAGCATTTT
CASSVAGQGSQPQHF
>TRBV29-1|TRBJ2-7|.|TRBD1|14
TGCAGCGTCCTCGAGGGGGCCGTCCTGGGGGAGCAGTACTTC
CSVLEGAVLGEQYF
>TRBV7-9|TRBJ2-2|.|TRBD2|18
TGTGCCAGCAGCTTAATAAAGGGACTAGCGGAGAACACCGGGGAGCTGTTTTTT
CASSLIKGLAENTGELFF
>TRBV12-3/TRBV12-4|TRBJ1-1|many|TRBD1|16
TGTGCCAGCAGTTTACGCTTGGGCAGGGGGGACACTGAAGCTTTCTTT
CASSLRLGRGDTEAFF
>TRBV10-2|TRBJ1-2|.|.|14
TGCGCCAGCAGTGAACAGGTCCCTAACTATGGCTACACCTTC
CASSEQVPNYGYTF
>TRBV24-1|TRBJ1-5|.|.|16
TGTGCCACCAGTAAATACAGGGTGGGAAGCAATCAGCCCCAGCATTTT
CATSKYRVGSNQPQHF
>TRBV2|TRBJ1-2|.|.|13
TGTGCCAGCAGTGAGGGCAGGGGAAATGGCTACACCTTC
CASSEGRGNGYTF
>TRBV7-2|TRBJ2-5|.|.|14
TGTGCCAGCAGCTACGCTACGGGAGACGGGACCCAGTACTTC
CASSYATGDGTQYF
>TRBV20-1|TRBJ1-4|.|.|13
TGCAGTGCTCCCCAAGGGAGTAATGAAAAACTGTTTTTT
CSAPQGSNEKLFF
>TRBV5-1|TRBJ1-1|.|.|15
TGCGCCAGCAGCTTGGGAGGGGTGGGGAGCACTGAAGCTTTCTTT
CASSLGGVGSTEAFF
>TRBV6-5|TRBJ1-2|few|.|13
TGTGCCAGCAGTTATAACACGGACTATGGCTACACCTTC
CASSYNTDYGYTF
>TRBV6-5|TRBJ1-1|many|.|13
TGTGCCAGCAGTTACTTCCAGAGGACAGAAGCTTTCTTT
CASSYFQRTEAFF
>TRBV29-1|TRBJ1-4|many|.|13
TGCAGCGTTGCGAGCCAGGGTAATGAAAAACTGTTTTTT
CSVASQGNEKLFF
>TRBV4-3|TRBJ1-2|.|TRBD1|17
TGCGCCAGCAGCCCGGGGACAGGGGCCTTAGCTAACTATGGCTACACCTTC
CASSPGTGALANYGYTF
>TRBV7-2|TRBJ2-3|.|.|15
TGTGCCAGCAGCCCCTCGGGACCATGGCAAGATACGCAGTATTTT
CASSPSGPWQDTQYF
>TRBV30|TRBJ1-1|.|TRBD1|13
TGTGCCTGGCAGCGGGACAGGTACACTGAAGCTTTCTTT
CAWQRDRYTEAFF
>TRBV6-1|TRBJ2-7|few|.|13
TGTGCCAGCAGGACAGGCGCATCCTACGAGCAGTACTTC
CASRTGASYEQYF
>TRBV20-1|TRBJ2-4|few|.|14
TGCAGTGCTCCGCCAGGGGCAACCAAAAACATTCAGTACTTC
CSAPPGATKNIQYF
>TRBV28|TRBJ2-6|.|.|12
TGTGCCAGCAGTTTGCGAGCCAACGTCCTGACTTTC
CASSLRANVLTF
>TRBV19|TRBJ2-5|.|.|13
TGTGCCAGTAGTGGGGGACTGCAAGAGACCCAGTACTTC
CASSGGLQETQYF
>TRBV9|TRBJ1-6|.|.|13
TGTGCCAGCAGCGTCCAAGGGAATTCACCCCTCCACTTT
CASSVQGNSPLHF
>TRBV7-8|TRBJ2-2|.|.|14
TGTGCCAGCAGCCAGAGCCTAGCGGAGGGGGGGCTGTTTTTT
CASSQSLAEGGLFF
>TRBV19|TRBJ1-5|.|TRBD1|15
TGTGCCAGTAGTATCGGACAGGGGGCCGATCAGCCCCAGCATTTT
CASSIGQGADQPQHF
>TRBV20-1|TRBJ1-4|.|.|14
TGCAGTGCCCGTCGGGGGGACGTCTTCGAAAAACTGTTTTTT
CSARRGDVFEKLFF
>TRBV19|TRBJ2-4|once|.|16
TGTGCCAGTAGCGACCCCCGACACTTAGCCAAAAACATTCAGTACTTC
CASSDPRHLAKNIQYF
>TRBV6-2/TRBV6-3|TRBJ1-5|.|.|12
TGTGCCAGCAGTCGCCCCTCAACGTCCCGGCATTTT
CASSRPSTSRHF
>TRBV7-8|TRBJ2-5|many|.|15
TGTGCCAGCAGCTTAGAGGGGCTAGCACGAGAGACCCAGTACTTC
CASSLEGLARETQYF
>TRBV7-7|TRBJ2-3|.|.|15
TGTGCTAGCAGCTTAGGGCGGGGGCGCACAGATACGCAGTATTTT
CASSLGRGRTDTQYF
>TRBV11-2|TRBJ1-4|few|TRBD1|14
TGTGCCAGCAGCTTAAGGACAGGGGCCGAAAAACTGTTTTTT
CASSLRTGAEKLFF
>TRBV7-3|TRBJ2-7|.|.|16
TGTGCCAGCAGCTTTCTTCGCATCGGCCGGGGCTACGAGCAGTACTTC
CASSFLRIGRGYEQYF
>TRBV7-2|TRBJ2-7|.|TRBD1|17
TGTGCCAGCAGCTTAGAGACAGGGGGCTCTCTCTCCTACGAGCAGTACTTC
CASSLETGGSLSYEQYF
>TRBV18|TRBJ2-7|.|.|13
TGTGCCAGCTCACCCCGGGACGACTACGAGCAGTACTTC
CASSPRDDYEQYF
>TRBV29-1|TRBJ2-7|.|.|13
TGCAGCGTTGAAGGGGGGGTCGCCTACGAGCAGTACTTC
CSVEGGVAYEQYF
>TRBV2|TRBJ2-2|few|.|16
TGTGCCAGCAATACAGGACCGAACGCGAACACCGGGGAGCTGTTTTTT
CASNTGPNANTGELFF
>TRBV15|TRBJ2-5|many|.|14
TGTGCCACCAGCAGAGGGCAGATCCAAGAGACCCAGTACTTC
CATSRGQIQETQYF
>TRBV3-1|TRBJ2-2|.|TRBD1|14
TGTGCCAGCAGCCATCGACAGGGAACCGGGGAGCTGTTTTTT
CASSHRQGTGELFF
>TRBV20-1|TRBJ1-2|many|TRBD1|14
TGCAGTGCTGCTCGTCTCGGGACAGCAGATGGCTACACCTTC
CSAARLGTADGYTF
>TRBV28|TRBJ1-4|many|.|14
TGTGCCAGCAGCCGACAAGCAACTAATGAAAAACTGTTTTTT
CASSRQATNEKLFF